A single TCR beta chain is shown here with its context. Assay used: immunoSEQ multiplex PCR; TCRdb lists only in-frame clones, some missing. The data contain fewer than 30,000 clones, 86% of them singletons. Patients got ipilimumab 1 mg/kg beginning 14 to 28 days post-transplant. Patients got 3 mg/kg IV nivolumab weeks 1, 4, 7, 10, then biweekly through week 26. The CDR3 loop spans 18 amino acids. Germline values: CDR1 LNHDA, CDR2 SQIVND (reference sequence). The junction had 10 bases not matched to a gene; V was cut back by 2 bases and J by 1 base. The data are from a study of ipilimumab plus nivolumab after autologous stem cell transplantation. Study information: The DLBCL group included primary refractory and relapsed cases.

The sequencing here drew on PBMCs, taken in a trial of ipilimumab plus nivolumab as post-transplant consolidation. This TCR was recovered from a male donor with diffuse large B-cell lymphoma. The chain employs TRBV19 and TRBJ2-1; TRBD2 matches 8 bases. CDR3 nucleotide sequence: TGTGCCAGTAGTATAAGCGTATTGAGCGGGGGTTCCTACAATGAGCAGTTCTTC. Amino acid sequence: CASSISVLSGGSYNEQFF.